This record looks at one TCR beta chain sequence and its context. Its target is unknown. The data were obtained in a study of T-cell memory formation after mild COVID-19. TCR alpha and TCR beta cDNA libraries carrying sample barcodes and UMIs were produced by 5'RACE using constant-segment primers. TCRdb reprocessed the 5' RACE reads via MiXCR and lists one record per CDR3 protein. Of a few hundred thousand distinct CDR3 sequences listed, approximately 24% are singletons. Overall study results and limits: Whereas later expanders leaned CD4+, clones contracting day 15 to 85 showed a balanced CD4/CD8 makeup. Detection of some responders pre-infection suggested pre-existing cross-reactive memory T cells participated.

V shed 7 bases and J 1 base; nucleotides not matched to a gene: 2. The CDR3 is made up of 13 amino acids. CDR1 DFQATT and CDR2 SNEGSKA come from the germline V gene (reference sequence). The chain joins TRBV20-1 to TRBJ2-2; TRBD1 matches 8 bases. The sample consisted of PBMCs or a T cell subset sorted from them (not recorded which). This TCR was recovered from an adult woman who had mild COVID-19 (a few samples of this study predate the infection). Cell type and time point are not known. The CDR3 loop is CSGGTGNTGELFF. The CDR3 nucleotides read TGCAGTGGCGGGACAGGGAACACCGGGGAGCTGTTTTTT.